Below, 30 T cell receptor beta chains from the same sample are listed, as sequenced in a study of blood T cells in healthy people across ages. Sample-barcoded 5' priming and a J-beta primer mix drove a second PCR of 7 to 11 cycles. Using its own MiXCR run on the 5' RACE reads, TCRdb lists one record per CDR3 protein. The sample records hundreds of thousands of distinct CDR3 sequences, roughly 20% being singletons. Sequencing was carried out using blood. Source of these receptors: a man between 65 and 85 years old in good health.

This clonotype showed up many times. The chain uses TRBV6-6 and TRBJ1-5; TRBD1 matches 7 bases. There are 12 residues in the CDR3. Looked up from germline, CDR1 is MNHNY and CDR2 is SVGAGI (reference sequence). V gave up 5 bases and J gave up 5 bases; unmatched junction bases: 0. The CDR3: CASSQGDQPQHF. The CDR3, as DNA: TGTGCCAGCAGTCAGGGGGATCAGCCCCAGCATTTT.

This clonotype was picked up a small number of times. CDR3 coding DNA: TGCGCCAGCAGCTATGGCTCAAAGCGACCAGAGAATACGCAGTATTTT. This encodes CASSYGSKRPENTQYF. The chain combines TRBV5-1 with TRBJ2-3, with unresolved D. Trimming took 3 bases from V and 7 from J, leaving 21 bases between them. This CDR3 has 16 amino acids. Germline loops: CDR1 SGHRS, CDR2 YFSETQ.

The rearrangement uses TRBV5-1 and TRBJ2-2, with D tentatively TRBD1 (5 bases). The CDR3 totals 15 residues. V was cut by 4 bases and J by 1 base, with 11 bases left in between. The germline gives CDR1 SGHRS, CDR2 YFSETQ. The CDR3 reads CASSATGLNTGELFF. The CDR3 DNA is TGCGCCAGCAGCGCTACAGGCCTGAACACCGGGGAGCTGTTTTTT. The full variable domain, rest sourced from reference TRBV5-1 and TRBJ2-2, is KAGVTQTPRYLIKTRGQQVTLSCSPISGHRSVSWYQQTPGQGLQFLFEYFSETQRNKGNFPGRFSGRQFSNSRSEMNVSTLELGDSALYLCASSATGLNTGELFFGEGSRLTVL.

This clonotype has just a few counts. The chain combines TRBV5-1 with TRBJ2-5, with 14 bases fitting TRBD2. The DNA end favors TRBJ2-1, so the J call may be wrong. The CDR3 loop spans 18 amino acids. The V gene's germline CDR1 is SGHRS and CDR2 YFSETQ. Here the CDR3 DNA reads TGCGCCAGCAGCTTCTTGACTAGCGGGAGGGCCCCCCACAATGAGCAGTTCTTC. This gives the protein CASSFLTSGRAPHNEQFF.

This clonotype has at least ten counts. The rearrangement uses TRBV28 and TRBJ1-2; a possible D gene is TRBD1 (5 bases). There are 15 residues in the CDR3. Trimming removed 6 bases at V and 6 bases at J, with 20 bases between. CDR1 MDHEN and CDR2 SYDVKM come from the germline V gene. In nucleotides, the CDR3 is TGTGCCAGCAGACCGGCAACGGCCTCCAGGGATGGCTACACCTTC. Protein product: CASRPATASRDGYTF.

This clonotype occurred many times. The CDR3 loop reads CASSLAGGAETQYF. In DNA, the CDR3 is TGTGCCAGCAGCTTAGCGGGAGGTGCGGAGACCCAGTACTTC. This sequence joins TRBV7-9 and TRBJ2-5; D possibly corresponds to TRBD2 (6 bases). This CDR3 is 14 amino acids long. Germline CDR1 and CDR2: SEHNR and FQNEAQ (reference sequence). Trimming stripped 0 bases from V and 5 bases from J, with 10 bases between.

CDR3 protein: CKAIRGARETQYF. CDR3 nucleotides: TGCAAAGCTATTCGGGGGGCGCGTGAGACCCAGTACTTC. The rearrangement joins TRBV20-1 to TRBJ2-5; TRBD2 might be the D (7 bases). The CDR3 length is 13 residues. In germline, CDR1 is DFQATT, CDR2 SNEGSKA (reference sequence).

V is TRBV11-2 and J is TRBJ1-4, with TRBD1 matching over 8 bases. The CDR3 sequence is 14 residues long. The germline V gene has CDR1 SGHAT and CDR2 FQNNGV. V was pared by 5 bases and J by 10 bases, with 9 bases of the junction left unmatched. This CDR3 reads CASSLGQGVGKLFF. The CDR3, as DNA: TGTGCCAGCAGCCTCGGACAGGGAGTGGGAAAACTGTTTTTT.

CDR3 protein: CASSDGPGGIHEQYF. DNA for the CDR3: TGTGCCAGCAGCGACGGTCCGGGGGGAATCCACGAGCAGTACTTC. The V and J genes are TRBV7-9 and TRBJ2-7; 7 bases are a match to TRBD2. Trimming cost V 5 bases and J 5 bases; bases outside gene matches: 12. CDR3 length equals 15 residues. Germline CDR1 reads SEHNR; CDR2 reads FQNEAQ (reference sequence).

This chain uses TRBV5-1 with TRBJ2-5; 13 bases align to TRBD2. The CDR3 is made up of 17 amino acids. V trimming: 0 bases; J trimming: 6 bases; junction bases outside the gene matches: 8. Germline CDR1 reads SGHRS; CDR2 reads YFSETQ. The CDR3 DNA reads TGCGCCAGCAGCTTGGCTGTAGGACTAGCGGGAGTGAAGACCCAGTACTTC. This encodes CASSLAVGLAGVKTQYF.

This clonotype has a handful of counts. The chain joins TRBV5-1 to TRBJ2-1; TRBD2 aligns across 12 bases. Germline-derived CDR1 and CDR2 are SGHRS and YFSETQ. CDR3 size: 18 residues. The junction had 6 bases not matched to a gene; V was cut back by 0 bases and J by 2 bases. The CDR3 loop reads CASSLAPSGRATYNEQFF. In DNA, the CDR3 is TGCGCCAGCAGCTTGGCCCCTAGCGGGAGGGCCACCTACAATGAGCAGTTCTTC.

This clonotype was recorded a few times. The chain combines TRBV5-5 with TRBJ1-2; no definite D call. CDR1 is SGHKS, CDR2 YYEKEE, per germline (reference sequence). The CDR3 is 15 residues long. V was trimmed by 0 bases and J by 2 bases, leaving 11 bases between them. CDR3 DNA: TGTGCCAGCAGCTTGGCCAGGAGTAGCAACTATGGCTACACCTTC. This gives the protein CASSLARSSNYGYTF.

This clonotype was seen only a few times. This chain uses TRBV24-1 with TRBJ1-6, with 9 bases that match TRBD1. This CDR3 comprises 14 residues. Per germline, CDR1 KGHDR and CDR2 SFDVKD. V shed 8 bases and J 9 bases; nucleotides not matched to a gene: 7. CDR3 DNA: TGTGCCACCAATACGGACAGGGGAACTTCACCCCTCCACTTT. Residues: CATNTDRGTSPLHF.

CDR3 loop: CASKDVPPGNTIYF. CDR3 DNA sequence: TGTGCCAGCAAAGACGTACCGCCTGGAAACACCATATATTTT. V is TRBV6-5 and J is TRBJ1-3; D is uncertain. The CDR3 is 14 residues long. V lost 7 bases, J lost 2 bases, and 12 bases lay in between. Germline CDR1 reads MNHEY; CDR2 reads SVGAGI.

This clonotype was recorded many times. The gene calls are TRBV3-1 and TRBJ2-7; 14 nucleotides align to TRBD2. The germline gives CDR1 LGHDT, CDR2 YNNKEL (reference sequence). V shed 5 bases, J shed 6 bases, and the junction held 15 bases outside the gene matches. The CDR3 contains 18 residues. The CDR3 spells CASSSGLAGDGLSSEQYF. CDR3 sequence (DNA): TGTGCCAGCAGCTCGGGACTAGCGGGAGATGGGCTCTCTAGCGAGCAGTACTTC.

The rearrangement links TRBV2 to TRBJ1-3; D is uncertain. V was clipped by 9 bases and J by 0 bases, with 9 bases between them. The germline gives CDR1 SNHLY, CDR2 FYNNEI. The CDR3 contains 13 residues. DNA for the CDR3: TGTGCCAGTCAGGTGTTCTCTGGAAACACCATATATTTT. The encoded protein is CASQVFSGNTIYF. The full variable domain, in which reference TRBV2 and TRBJ1-3 provide the parts outside the CDR3, is EPEVTQTPSHQVTQMGQEVILRCVPISNHLYFYWYRQILGQKVEFLVSFYNNEISEKSEIFDDQFSVERPDGSNFTLKIRSTKLEDSAMYFCASQVFSGNTIYFGEGSWLTVV.

The V and J genes are TRBV7-9 and TRBJ2-2; D is unresolved. The CDR3 runs 14 residues. CDR1 and CDR2 (germline): SEHNR, FQNEAQ (reference sequence). The V gene lost 1 base and the J gene lost 6 bases, with 9 bases spanning the gap. CDR3 residues: CASSLDRRAGELFF. The CDR3 nucleotides read TGTGCCAGCAGCTTAGACCGAAGGGCCGGGGAGCTGTTTTTT.

Many counts were recorded for this clonotype. This CDR3 is CASSRDQWNEQFF. CDR3 bases: TGCGCCAGCAGTCGGGACCAGTGGAATGAGCAGTTCTTC. The rearrangement uses TRBV5-1 and TRBJ2-1; D may match TRBD1 or TRBD2 (5 bases each). Germline assignment: CDR1 SGHRS and CDR2 YFSETQ. V lost 5 bases and J lost 7, with 13 bases in between. The CDR3 totals 13 residues.

This chain joins TRBV20-1 and TRBJ2-1, with TRBD2 identical over 10 bases. This CDR3 has 15 residues. Trimming cost V 3 bases and J 7 bases; bases outside gene matches: 9. The germline V gene encodes CDR1 DFQATT and CDR2 SNEGSKA (reference sequence). CDR3 residues: CSASGLAGAQNEQFF. The CDR3 DNA sequence: TGCAGTGCTAGTGGGCTAGCGGGAGCTCAGAATGAGCAGTTCTTC.

The chain is built from TRBV2 and TRBJ2-5, with a possible D match to TRBD2 (6 bases). The DNA end lines up better with TRBJ2-7; the J call may be wrong. Germline V gene data show CDR1 as SNHLY and CDR2 as FYNNEI. The CDR3 runs 14 residues. Written as DNA, the CDR3 is TGTGCCAGCAGTGAGCAACCGGGGGTCCACGAGCAGTACTTC. Translating it yields CASSEQPGVHEQYF.

This clonotype was counted at least ten times. The rearrangement links TRBV4-1 to TRBJ1-2, with D tentatively TRBD1 (6 bases). The CDR3 consists of 13 residues. CDR1 is MGHRA, CDR2 YSYEKL, per germline. V lost 2 bases and J lost 3, with 7 bases in between. The CDR3 protein is CASSQSGDYGYTF. CDR3 bases: TGCGCCAGCAGCCAATCAGGGGACTATGGCTACACCTTC.

This clonotype was seen a handful of times. The V call is TRBV6-5, the J call TRBJ2-3; a weak D match, TRBD1 (6 bases). V dropped 1 base and J dropped 0 bases, with 17 bases sitting between them. The CDR3 totals 18 residues. The V gene's germline CDR1 is MNHEY and CDR2 SVGAGI. Written as DNA, the CDR3 is TGTGCCAGCAGTTACTATTACCGGGACACCCCTAGCACAGATACGCAGTATTTT. It encodes CASSYYYRDTPSTDTQYF.

This clonotype appeared a few times. The V gene is TRBV6-5, the J gene TRBJ2-7; 11 bases are a match to TRBD2. The CDR3 totals 17 residues. Germline-derived CDR1 and CDR2 are MNHEY and SVGAGI. The V gene end was trimmed by 4 bases and the J gene end by 2 bases; junction bases not matched to a gene: 10. CDR3 loop: CASSSSLTSGTTYEQYF. The CDR3 nucleotides are TGTGCCAGCAGTTCCTCCCTGACTAGCGGGACCACCTACGAGCAGTACTTC.

In its sample, this clonotype was seen many times. The genes are TRBV28 and TRBJ2-7; D uncertain. The germline V and J ends were trimmed by 3 bases and 1 base, with 4 bases remaining between them. The V gene's germline CDR1 is MDHEN and CDR2 SYDVKM. This CDR3 spans 12 amino acids. The CDR3 DNA reads as TGTGCCAGCAGTTTGCAGTCCTACGAGCAGTACTTC. This translates into CASSLQSYEQYF.

This rearrangement joins TRBV15 to TRBJ1-2; D gene ambiguous. The CDR3 has 15 residues. The V end was cut by 0 bases, the J end by 3 bases, with 11 bases between. Germline CDR1 LNHNV, CDR2 YYDKDF (reference sequence). CDR3 bases: TGTGCCACCAGCAGAGAAGGCGGACGGTACTATGGCTACACCTTC. This codes for CATSREGGRYYGYTF.

The rearrangement links TRBV5-6 to TRBJ2-5; D is possibly TRBD2 (6 bases). V dropped 4 bases and J dropped 1 base, with 11 bases sitting between them. This CDR3 is built from 14 residues. Per germline, CDR1 SGHDT and CDR2 YYEEEE. This chain's CDR3 is CASSQLAFQETQYF. CDR3 DNA: TGTGCCAGCAGCCAGCTAGCGTTCCAAGAGACCCAGTACTTC.

This clonotype was counted a few times. The chain carries TRBV24-1 and TRBJ2-3; D perhaps matches TRBD1 (5 bases). Germline V lookup: CDR1 KGHDR, CDR2 SFDVKD. This CDR3 is 12 amino acids long. The V end lost 4 bases, the J end lost 10 bases, and 11 bases lay between the germline ends. The CDR3 region is CATSEPQGSQYF. The CDR3 DNA reads TGTGCCACCAGTGAACCCCAGGGTTCGCAGTATTTT.

The chain employs TRBV20-1 and TRBJ1-1, with 7 bases aligning to TRBD1. The V and J ends lost 3 bases and 1 base, in that order; junction bases with no gene match: 5. Germline assignment: CDR1 DFQATT and CDR2 SNEGSKA (reference sequence). The CDR3 is made up of 14 amino acids. The DNA of the CDR3 is TGCAGTGCTAGTAAGACAGGGTGGAACACTGAAGCTTTCTTT. It is translated as CSASKTGWNTEAFF.

This CDR3 reads CSARKRYEKLFF. The CDR3 DNA follows: TGCAGTGCTAGAAAGCGGTATGAAAAACTGTTTTTT. The chain uses TRBV20-1 and TRBJ1-4, with D hard to call. The ends were cut back, 2 bases at V and 6 bases at J, with 7 bases in the middle. The length of the CDR3 is 12 residues. Germline CDR1 reads DFQATT; CDR2 reads SNEGSKA (reference sequence).

The rearrangement joins TRBV20-1 to TRBJ1-2; D is unclear. CDR1 is DFQATT, CDR2 SNEGSKA, per germline (reference sequence). The V end lost 0 bases, the J end lost 0 bases, and 14 bases lay between the germline ends. CDR3 length equals 16 residues. The CDR3 coding sequence is TGCAGTGCTAGAGATCGCGGAGGGATAGCTAACTATGGCTACACCTTC. Amino acid sequence: CSARDRGGIANYGYTF.